These 7 T cell receptor beta chains were all obtained from the same sample, sequenced in a study of blood T cells in healthy people across ages. The second PCR ran about 6 to 12 cycles with a sample-barcoded 5' primer and J-beta primers. TCRdb passed the 5' RACE reads through MiXCR, listing each CDR3 protein once. The table shows about 930,000 distinct CDR3 sequences, with just under 30% occurring only once. The same sample was also studied in work on T cells of mothers and their children.

Source material: blood. Receptor source: a woman aged 40 to 50 in good health.

The chain is built from TRBV3-1 and TRBJ1-1; D is unclear. The germline V and J ends were trimmed by 5 bases and 7 bases, with 11 bases remaining between them. From germline, CDR1 is LGHDT and CDR2 YNNKEL (reference sequence). This CDR3 region has 12 residues. In DNA, the CDR3 is TGTGCCAGCAGCGCTCCCGGGATTGAAGCTTTCTTT. This sequence encodes CASSAPGIEAFF.

This clonotype appeared many times. A much larger clone differs by one base, so this may be a read error. The chain is built from TRBV29-1 and TRBJ2-5, with D tentatively TRBD1 or TRBD2 (5 bases each). The V end lost 3 bases, the J end lost 5 bases, and 13 bases lay between the germline ends. Germline V gives CDR1 SQVTM, CDR2 ANQGSEA. CDR3 length: 13 residues. CDR3 coding DNA: TGCAGCGTTGAGCGGTTGGGACGGGAGACCCAGTACTTC. It translates to CSVERLGRETQYF.

This chain links TRBV7-2 with TRBJ2-4; 15 nucleotides line up with TRBD2. Germline CDR1 and CDR2: SGHTA and FQGNSA. V lost 4 bases to trimming and J lost 7 bases; unmatched junction nucleotides: 11. The CDR3 loop spans 18 amino acids. Here the CDR3 reads CASSSRTSGGALMNIQYF. The CDR3 nucleotides read TGTGCCAGCAGCTCCCGGACTAGCGGGGGGGCACTGATGAACATTCAGTACTTC.

This clonotype was observed a handful of times. A single base separates this from a much larger clone, so it may be a read error. The chain is built from TRBV6-1 and TRBJ2-6; possibly TRBD1 for D (5 bases). The CDR3 spans 20 residues. The germline CDR1 and CDR2 sequences are MNHNS and SASEGT. The CDR3: CASSEAGLGAFSSGANALTF. In DNA form, the CDR3 reads TGTGCCAGCAGTGAAGCGGGTCTTGGGGCCTTTTCCTCTGGGGCCAACGCCCTGACTTTC.

In its sample, this clonotype was seen a few times. The chain is built from TRBV29-1 and TRBJ2-7; D possibly corresponds to TRBD1 (5 bases). The CDR3 is made up of 14 amino acids. V was clipped by 4 bases and J by 0 bases, with 13 bases between them. The germline gives CDR1 SQVTM, CDR2 ANQGSEA. The CDR3 DNA reads TGCAGCGTTGGTAAAGGGGCGAACTCCTACGAGCAGTACTTC. Protein product: CSVGKGANSYEQYF.

The chain links TRBV7-2 to TRBJ2-2, with 9 positions matching TRBD2. This CDR3 spans 19 amino acids. The V gene's germline CDR1 is SGHTA and CDR2 FQGNSA. Unmatched junction bases numbered 15, after V lost 0 bases and J lost 7 bases. The CDR3 DNA sequence: TGTGCCAGCAGCTTAGCCCCTCCTAGCGGGACCACTCGGAACGGGGAGCTGTTTTTT. Protein sequence: CASSLAPPSGTTRNGELFF.

This clonotype was counted at least ten times. V gene TRBV5-6 combines with J gene TRBJ1-2; possibly TRBD1 for D (5 bases). CDR3 length: 13 residues. CDR1 is SGHDT, CDR2 YYEEEE, per germline. V was cut by 0 bases and J by 8 bases, with 11 bases left in between. CDR3: CASSLAQGEGYTF. The CDR3 DNA reads TGTGCCAGCAGCTTGGCGCAGGGTGAAGGCTACACCTTC.